This T cell receptor (beta chain) was observed in a study of CD8+CD57+ T cells in acquired aplastic anemia. Study in general: Each DNA sample taken from sorted CD4+ and CD8+ cells came to approximately 3.3 ug on average. Study findings and constraints: Overlap between patients and controls comprised some 31 CD8+ CDR3 sequences.

For this clonotype: What it recognizes is unknown.

Patients sequenced had flow cytometry evidence of CD8+CD57+ cell expansion. Patients had not yet gotten any therapy when their blood was taken for sampling. Genomic DNA, the template, was used for profiling of the TCR beta VDJ and CDR3. From the reads, TCRdb called clonotypes with MiXCR, one entry per CDR3 protein. The data show roughly 190,000 distinct CDR3 sequences, with around 45% seen just once and around a tenth held by the top ten. J was trimmed by 3 bases and V by 0 bases; bases with no gene match: 3. This CDR3 has 16 amino acids. Per the germline V gene, CDR1 is LNHNV and CDR2 is YYDKDF (reference sequence).

The sample consisted of sorted CD4+, CD8+, or CD8+CD57+ T cells (not recorded which) from PBMCs. This TCR came from a human donor with aplastic anemia. The chain is built from TRBV15 and TRBJ2-3; 10 bases agree with TRBD2. The CDR3, as DNA: TGTGCCACCAGCAGAGAGCCGACTAGCGGGACAGATACGCAGTATTTT. It is translated as CATSREPTSGTDTQYF.